This is a list of T cell receptor beta chains from one sample in a study of vaccination and CD4 T cells after COVID-19. Antigens for these TCRs are unknown. MiXCR was run by TCRdb on the PCR reads, yielding one entry per CDR3 protein. The sample comprises about 12,000 distinct CDR3 sequences, approximately 59% of which are singletons, and roughly 13% rests with the top ten. Input material: CD4+ T cells from blood, cultured in vitro. Receptors originate from a human donor who had recovered from COVID-19. Both conserved end residues are part of each CDR3. The D gene is left open where the match is weak. Size is omitted from some rows. Given values are once, few, many or a class for expanded clones.

TRBD2	15	TRBV7-3	TRBJ2-7	-	TGTGCCAGCAGCTTAAGCGGCGGGAGGGCCTACGAGCAGTACTTC	CASSLSGGRAYEQYF
TRBD2	16	TRBV6-1	TRBJ2-3	-	TGTGCCAGCAGACGGGGACTAGCGGGAGGGACAGATACGCAGTATTTT	CASRRGLAGGTDTQYF
-	17	TRBV21-1	TRBJ2-3	-	TGTGCCAGCAGCAAAGGGGGGCGGGAGACCCACACAGATACGCAGTATTTT	CASSKGGRETHTDTQYF
TRBD2	12	TRBV6-1	TRBJ2-4	-	TGTGCCAGCGGGCGGGAGCGAAACATTCAGTACTTC	CASGRERNIQYF
TRBD2	15	TRBV7-3	TRBJ2-2	few	TGTGCCAGCAGGTCGACTAGCGTTCACACCGGGGAGCTGTTTTTT	CASRSTSVHTGELFF
TRBD1	14	TRBV2	TRBJ1-6	-	TGTGCCAGCAGGGAGGACAGGCCTAATCCACCCCTCCACTTT	CASREDRPNPPLHF
-	13	TRBV20-1	TRBJ2-3	-	TGCAGTGTAACCCCCTCTAGCACAGATACGCAGTATTTT	CSVTPSSTDTQYF
-	15	TRBV7-2	TRBJ2-7	-	TGTGCCAGCAGCACTAGTATGGGGGACCACTACGAGCAGTACTTC	CASSTSMGDHYEQYF
TRBD1	15	TRBV2	TRBJ1-5	few	TGTGCCAGCAGTCAGGACAGGGGACCAAATCAGCCCCAGCATTTT	CASSQDRGPNQPQHF
-	14	TRBV20-1	TRBJ2-1	-	TGCAGTGCCTTAACTAGTATGGGGTTCAATGAGCAGTTCTTC	CSALTSMGFNEQFF
-	14	TRBV10-3	TRBJ2-1	few	TGTGCCATCACCGATCTAGTAAGCGGGAATGAGCAGTTCTTC	CAITDLVSGNEQFF
TRBD1	15	TRBV2	TRBJ1-6	-	TGTGCCAGCAGCGCTCAGGGGGGTACGAATTCACCCCTCCACTTT	CASSAQGGTNSPLHF
-	13	TRBV29-1	TRBJ1-5	few	TGCAGCGTTGTGGAGGACCCCAATCAGCCCCAGCATTTT	CSVVEDPNQPQHF
-	14	TRBV20-1	TRBJ1-2	-	TGCAGTGCTCAACTCGAGGCGGGGGACTATGGCTACACCTTC	CSAQLEAGDYGYTF
TRBD1	15	TRBV20-1	TRBJ2-7	-	TGCAGTGCTAGGGGACAGGGGGGGAGCTCCTACGAGCAGTACTTC	CSARGQGGSSYEQYF
TRBD2	20	TRBV28	TRBJ2-1	-	TGTGCCAGCAGTTCTTTGGTTGGGCTAGCGGGACTTGGCTCCTACAATGAGCAGTTCTTC	CASSSLVGLAGLGSYNEQFF
TRBD1	13	TRBV20-1	TRBJ1-2	-	TGCAGTGCGGGACAGGGAACTAACTATGGCTACACCTTC	CSAGQGTNYGYTF
TRBD1	17	TRBV27	TRBJ1-6	few	TGTGCCAGCAGTTTAGAGAACAGGGGGGATCTAAATTCACCCCTCCACTTT	CASSLENRGDLNSPLHF
-	13	TRBV30	TRBJ1-6	-	TGTGCCTGGAGGGACCAGCTGGCTTCACCCCTCCACTTT	CAWRDQLASPLHF
TRBD2	16	TRBV5-4	TRBJ2-5	-	TGTGCCAGCAGCTTGAACCGTTGGCGGGAGGAGGGGACCCAGTACTTC	CASSLNRWREEGTQYF
-	15	TRBV11-2	TRBJ2-1	-	TGTGCCAGCAGCCCCCGACCTACCCCCTACAATGAGCAGTTCTTC	CASSPRPTPYNEQFF
-	15	TRBV19	TRBJ1-5	-	TGTGCCAGTAGTATGGCGCGGTTTAGCAATCAGCCCCAGCATTTT	CASSMARFSNQPQHF
-	11	TRBV20-1	TRBJ2-7	-	TGCAGTGCCCTAGGAGTAGACGAGCAGTACTTC	CSALGVDEQYF
-	13	TRBV6-1	TRBJ2-7	-	TGTGCCAGCAGCGGTGGCAGAATCTACGAGCAGTACTTC	CASSGGRIYEQYF
-	15	TRBV27	TRBJ2-5	-	TGTGCCAGCAGTTCCCGCCGGACAGCCCTAGGGGCCCAGTACTTC	CASSSRRTALGAQYF
TRBD1	15	TRBV19	TRBJ1-2	-	TGTGCCAGTAGCAGGGGGCGCCTCGGGGTTACTGGCTACACCTTC	CASSRGRLGVTGYTF
-	14	TRBV2	TRBJ1-5	-	TGTGCCAGCAGTGAAGCTTTCATAGTACAGCCCCAGCATTTT	CASSEAFIVQPQHF
-	13	TRBV7-9	TRBJ1-6	-	TGTGCCAGCAGCTTTAGGGAGTCTTCACCCCTCCACTTT	CASSFRESSPLHF
-	17	TRBV19	TRBJ1-2	-	TGTGCCAGTAGTGAGAGGTCGCAGGGAAATCCAGGCTATGGCTACACCTTC	CASSERSQGNPGYGYTF
-	16	TRBV7-2	TRBJ2-1	once	TGTGCCAGCAGCCCCATCGGGATCCGGTCCTACAATGAGCAGTTCTTC	CASSPIGIRSYNEQFF
TRBD1	13	TRBV2	TRBJ2-5	few	TGTGCCAGCAGCCGGGACAGGGAAGAGACCCAGTACTTC	CASSRDREETQYF
-	15	TRBV6-1	TRBJ1-1	-	TGTGCCAGCAGTGAATCGGTGACATTCAACACTGAAGCTTTCTTT	CASSESVTFNTEAFF
-	16	TRBV11-2	TRBJ1-2	-	TGTGCCAGCAGCTTATCTAGCAGCTACAAAATCTATGGCTACACCTTC	CASSLSSSYKIYGYTF
TRBD2	16	TRBV6-1	TRBJ2-5	-	TGTGCCAGCAGTGAAAGGGTAGGCGGGAGGGCCGAGACCCAGTACTTC	CASSERVGGRAETQYF
-	13	TRBV6-2/TRBV6-3	TRBJ2-7	-	TGTGCCAGCAGTTCGGGACCGCCTCCCGAGCAGTACTTC	CASSSGPPPEQYF
TRBD2	15	TRBV12-3/TRBV12-4	TRBJ2-1	-	TGTGCCAGCAGTTTGGCTAGCGGGAATAGGAATGAGCAGTTCTTC	CASSLASGNRNEQFF
TRBD1	14	TRBV30	TRBJ2-2	-	TGTGCCTGGAGTTGGGGACAGGTCACCGGGGAGCTGTTTTTT	CAWSWGQVTGELFF
TRBD1	15	TRBV20-1	TRBJ2-3	few	TGCAGTGCTAGGTCGGACAGGGGGCGATCAGATACGCAGTATTTT	CSARSDRGRSDTQYF
TRBD2	14	TRBV10-3	TRBJ2-7	-	TGTGCCATCATGGCCGCTAGCGGCTCCTACGAGCAGTACTTC	CAIMAASGSYEQYF
TRBD1	16	TRBV2	TRBJ2-1	once	TGTGCCAGCAGGGGGGACGGTCAGGGGGATTCCCATGAGCAGTTCTTC	CASRGDGQGDSHEQFF
-	14	TRBV7-2	TRBJ1-6	-	TGTGCCAGCAGCTTAAACAGGGACACAGCACCCCTCCACTTT	CASSLNRDTAPLHF